This T cell receptor (beta chain) was found in a study of T cells in Graves' hyperthyroidism and ophthalmopathy (dated by TCRdb to about 2019). For the study in its entirety: Peripheral blood was sampled at the time of initial diagnosis, prior to any treatment. The roughly 100 discovery patients were divided at random into training and test sets in a 7:3 ratio. The paper describes TCR Vbeta CDR3 sequencing of fewer than 150 peripheral blood samples, made up of 43 ophthalmopathy patients, around 78 hyperthyroidism patients and 17 progressor patients. TCR V-J signatures able to tell the groups apart were searched for in a discovery cohort of 100 or so patients, of whom 40 to 45 had Graves' ophthalmopathy and about 60 had stable Graves' hyperthyroidism. Thyroid tissue and blood T-cell repertoires from roughly six Graves' hyperthyroidism patients were also compared in the study. After blood sampling, hyperthyroidism patients were treated with methimazole at a starting dose of 30 mg daily, and ophthalmopathy patients were treated with high-dose intravenous methylprednisolone. Whether ophthalmopathy could be predicted prospectively was tested in an independent validation cohort made up of under 20 hyperthyroidism patients plus 17 patients who later progressed to ophthalmopathy.

As to this clonotype: It lacks a known antigen. At one end, the junction sequence differs from germline, possibly due to a read error.

Graves' hyperthyroidism was defined as stable when no progression to ophthalmopathy occurred over 18 months of follow-up. Hyperthyroidism patients were aged 18 to 65 years and newly diagnosed, with disease duration of less than 2 months. Any patient with an uncontrolled infection, another autoimmune disease, pregnancy or lactation was excluded. Clinical symptoms, serum thyroxine and TRAb, thyroid ultrasound, and orbital computed tomography formed the basis for the diagnoses. PBMCs were isolated from roughly 10 ml of fresh peripheral blood by Ficoll-Paque density gradient centrifugation. Total RNA was extracted using Trizol reagent, and RNA quality was assessed on an Agilent 2100 Bioanalyzer. The TCR beta CDR3 regions were amplified from RNA transcripts. The first round of RT-PCR for the TCR CDR3 was performed with the HTBI primer set and the Qiagen OneStep RT-PCR kit. A second multiplex PCR round built the libraries, followed by size selection and purification. The libraries were sequenced on an Illumina HiSeq2000 using paired-end 100 bp reads. As for the original processing: SOAPnuke was used to process the raw data, with reads discarded if the reads contained adapters or uncalled bases, had a mean Phred below 15, or lacked an exact constant-primer or identifier match. High-quality paired reads were merged with COPE v1.2.5, and unique nucleotide sequences were defined as clonotypes. Clonotypes were aligned to IMGT TRBV, TRBD and TRBJ reference segments using MiTCR v1.1. The analysis was restricted to V-J combinations with a frequency above 0.0001, which together covered just over 99% of the repertoires. A TCS score was defined as the ratio of F50 (clonal expansion) to E x V (chaos), with BLOSUM62-based TCRdist applied between CDR3 peptides within each V-J. Welch's t-statistics and random forest reduced around 550 V-J features to 10 to 15, which were used in a naive Bayes classifier (R e1071). Using fastp at Q25 and MiXCR, TCRdb reprocessed the public reads and kept productive beta chains. CDR3 protein duplicates are merged, each entry listing the most common genes and DNA. The V and J calls and clone size are TCRdb's, not the authors'. This sample has about 560,000 distinct CDR3 sequences in its table, and around 15% of those were observed once. Approximately 14% of the sample belongs to the ten largest clones.

Findings and caveats that apply to the study as a whole: No statistical method was used to set the sample size in advance, and investigators knew the group allocation. A 13 V-J signature model separated ophthalmopathy from stable hyperthyroidism, with around 91% sensitivity and about 81% specificity in cross-validation and 80%/75% in testing. Most expanded thyroid clonotypes (frequency above 0.001) were also detected in blood, suggesting blood repertoires may reflect thyroid immune responses. During validation, the model predicted progression to ophthalmopathy a median of around 6 months ahead of onset, with just under 71% sensitivity and 72.22% specificity.

The sequence derives from a middle-aged woman with Graves' hyperthyroidism. Input material: blood.

The nucleotides are TGTGCCAGCGGTTACTTTGGGACGGCCTCCTACGAGCAGTACTTC. It translates to CASGYFGTASYEQYF. Recombination linked TRBV6-9 to TRBJ2-7, with the D call perhaps TRBD1 or TRBD2, each one matching 5 bases. The CDR3 covers 15 residues, taking in both the cysteine and the phenylalanine. Only CDR3 DNA is held: 45 bases, read in frame from base 1. CDR1 and CDR2 are read off the germline V gene as MNHGY and SVAAGI.